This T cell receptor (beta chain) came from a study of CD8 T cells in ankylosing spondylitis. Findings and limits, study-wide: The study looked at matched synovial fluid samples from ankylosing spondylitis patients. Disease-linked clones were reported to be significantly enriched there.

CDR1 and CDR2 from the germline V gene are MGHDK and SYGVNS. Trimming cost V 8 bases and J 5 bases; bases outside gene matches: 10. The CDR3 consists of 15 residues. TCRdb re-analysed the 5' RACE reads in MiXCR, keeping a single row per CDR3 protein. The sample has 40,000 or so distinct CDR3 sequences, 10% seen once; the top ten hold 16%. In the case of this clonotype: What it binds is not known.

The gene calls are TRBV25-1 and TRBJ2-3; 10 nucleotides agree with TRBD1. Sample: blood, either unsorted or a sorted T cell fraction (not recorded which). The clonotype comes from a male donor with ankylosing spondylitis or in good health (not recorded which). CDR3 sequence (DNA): TGTGCCAGCTCCATTGGGACAGGGGTCCAAGATACGCAGTATTTT. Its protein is CASSIGTGVQDTQYF.